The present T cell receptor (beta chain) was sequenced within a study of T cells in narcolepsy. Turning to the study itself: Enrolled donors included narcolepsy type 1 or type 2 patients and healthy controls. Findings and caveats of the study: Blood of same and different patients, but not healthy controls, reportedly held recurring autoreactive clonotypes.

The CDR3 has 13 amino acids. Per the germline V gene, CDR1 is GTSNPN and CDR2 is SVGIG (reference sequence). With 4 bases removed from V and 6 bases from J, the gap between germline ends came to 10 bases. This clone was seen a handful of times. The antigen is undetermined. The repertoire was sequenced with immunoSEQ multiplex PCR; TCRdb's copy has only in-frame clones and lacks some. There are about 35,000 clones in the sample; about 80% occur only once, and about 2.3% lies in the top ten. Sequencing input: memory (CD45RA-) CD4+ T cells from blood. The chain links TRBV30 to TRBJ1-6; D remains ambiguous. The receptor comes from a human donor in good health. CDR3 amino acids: CAWNRAVNSPLHF. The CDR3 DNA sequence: TGTGCCTGGAATAGAGCAGTTAATTCACCCCTCCACTTT.